The 15 T cell receptor beta chains listed next were all sequenced from one sample in a study of OX40 agonist ivuxolimab in advanced cancers. Only in-frame clones appear in the TCRdb table, and some are missing; sequencing was by immunoSEQ multiplex PCR. The sample includes 60,000 to 65,000 clones, 92% of them seen just once. Source: CD4+ or CD8+ T cells sorted from blood, taken in a trial of the OX40 agonist ivuxolimab. These receptors all come from an adult with an advanced solid tumor such as melanoma, head and neck, liver or kidney cancer.

The chain employs TRBV6-5 and TRBJ2-5; the D gene is possibly TRBD2 (7 bases). Trimming pared 10 bases from V and 2 bases from J, leaving 14 bases between. This CDR3 spans 13 amino acids. The germline V gene encodes CDR1 MNHEY and CDR2 SVGAGI. This chain's CDR3 is CATLRGGQETQYF. The CDR3 DNA reads as TGTGCCACCCTAAGGGGGGGGCAAGAGACCCAGTACTTC.

This clone was picked up one time. J is TRBJ2-5 and V is TRBV19; 9 bases agree with TRBD2. V lost 5 bases, J lost 5 bases, and 6 bases stayed unmatched. The CDR3 is 14 amino acids. Germline CDR1 and CDR2: LNHDA and SQIVND (reference sequence). As DNA, the CDR3 is TGTGCCAGTAGTGGGACTAGCCTGGGGGAGACCCAGTACTTC. Its protein is CASSGTSLGETQYF.

V is TRBV5-5 and J is TRBJ2-3, with no clear D. This CDR3 is 15 amino acids long. The V and J ends lost 1 base and 0 bases respectively, with 9 bases between them. Germline lookup yields CDR1 SGHKS and CDR2 YYEKEE (reference sequence). The CDR3 coding sequence is TGTGCCAGCAGCTTGATAGTCGGAAGCACAGATACGCAGTATTTT. This codes for CASSLIVGSTDTQYF.

The V and J genes are TRBV4-1 and TRBJ1-2; tentative D call: TRBD1 (5 bases). Trimming left V 4 bases short and J 6 bases short, with 15 bases between. The CDR3 covers 14 residues. Per germline, CDR1 MGHRA and CDR2 YSYEKL. The CDR3 bases are TGCGCCAGCAGCCGCGTGGGGGAAGGGGATGGCTACACCTTC. Residues: CASSRVGEGDGYTF.

The gene calls are TRBV19 and TRBJ2-7, with D perhaps TRBD1 or TRBD2 (5 bases each). CDR1 is LNHDA, CDR2 SQIVND, per germline (reference sequence). Trimming took 5 bases from V and 2 from J, leaving 13 bases between them. This CDR3 is 14 amino acids long. CDR3 region: CASSLRDHTYEQYF. For the CDR3, the DNA is TGTGCCAGTAGTCTCCGGGACCACACCTACGAGCAGTACTTC.

CDR3 nucleotide sequence: TGTGCCAGCAGACAGGGGGCGGGCTCCTATAATTCACCCCTCCACTTT. The encoded protein is CASRQGAGSYNSPLHF. The genes are TRBV7-9 and TRBJ1-6; TRBD1 matches 9 bases. The CDR3 covers 16 residues. Germline values: CDR1 SEHNR, CDR2 FQNEAQ (reference sequence). The junction had 3 bases not matched to a gene; V was cut back by 6 bases and J by 0 bases.

The V call is TRBV19, the J call TRBJ2-6, with TRBD1 matching 9 bases. With V trimmed by 5 bases and J by 2 bases, 7 bases remained unmatched. Germline CDR1 is LNHDA and CDR2 is SQIVND (reference sequence). The CDR3 totals 17 residues. The CDR3 is CASSSGQGTAGANVLTF. CDR3 nucleotides: TGTGCCAGTAGTTCGGGACAGGGCACGGCTGGGGCCAACGTCCTGACTTTC.

The chain combines TRBV25-1 with TRBJ2-7; D is unresolved. CDR3 size: 11 residues. The V and J ends lost 10 bases and 2 bases respectively, with 9 bases between them. Germline values: CDR1 MGHDK, CDR2 SYGVNS. The CDR3 nucleotides are TGTGCCACCCGGTCGACCTACGAGCAGTACTTC. Amino acids: CATRSTYEQYF.

J is TRBJ2-1 and V is TRBV5-6; no clear D. Germline V gene sequence: CDR1 SGHDT, CDR2 YYEEEE. CDR3 size: 16 residues. V dropped 0 bases and J dropped 4 bases, with 14 bases sitting between them. In DNA, the CDR3 is TGTGCCAGCAGCTTGGGTTTTCAGCATTTATACAATGAGCAGTTCTTC. It codes for CASSLGFQHLYNEQFF.

The chain links TRBV4-1 to TRBJ2-2, with D perhaps matching TRBD1 (5 bases). V was trimmed by 0 bases and J by 2 bases, leaving 10 bases between them. From germline, CDR1 is MGHRA and CDR2 YSYEKL. The CDR3 has 16 amino acids. This CDR3 is CASSQDRGQNTGELFF. CDR3 nucleotides: TGCGCCAGCAGCCAAGATAGGGGCCAAAACACCGGGGAGCTGTTTTTT.

CDR3 coding DNA: TGTGCCAGCAGTGGACAGGGTTCCTCGGTC. Protein product: CASSGQGSSV. V and J are TRBV6-6 and TRBJ2-7; 8 bases agree with TRBD1. Germline-derived CDR1 and CDR2 are MNHNY and SVGAGI (reference sequence). The CDR3 totals 10 residues.

The rearrangement joins TRBV6-6 to TRBJ2-7; 7 bases agree with TRBD1. The CDR3 consists of 15 residues. Germline CDR1 MNHNY, CDR2 SVGAGI (reference sequence). V shed 3 bases and J 5 bases; nucleotides not matched to a gene: 10. CDR3 region: CASSYEQGLGHEQYF. DNA for the CDR3: TGTGCCAGCAGTTATGAACAGGGGTTGGGCCACGAGCAGTACTTC.

The chain couples TRBV9 to TRBJ2-1, with 9 nucleotides matching TRBD1. CDR3 length equals 16 residues. With 6 bases clipped from V and 4 bases from J, the junction kept 11 bases outside the gene matches. Germline V gene sequence: CDR1 SGDLS, CDR2 YYNGEE. The DNA of the CDR3 is TGTGCCAGCACCCCTCTACAGGGGGCGGGATACAATGAGCAGTTCTTC. Residues: CASTPLQGAGYNEQFF.

The V and J genes are TRBV11-3 and TRBJ2-3; no definite D call. V was clipped by 3 bases and J by 0 bases, with 10 bases between them. Germline V gene data show CDR1 as SGHNT and CDR2 as YENEEA. CDR3 length: 15 residues. CDR3 coding DNA: TGTGCCAGCAGCTTGCTCGGAGCGAGCACAGATACGCAGTATTTT. This gives the protein CASSLLGASTDTQYF.

This clone was observed a single time. J is TRBJ1-4 and V is TRBV19; 10 bases fit TRBD1. Trimming at V came to 10 bases and at J to 6 bases, leaving 14 bases not matched to a gene. This CDR3 region has 16 residues. Germline lookup yields CDR1 LNHDA and CDR2 SQIVND (reference sequence). The CDR3 nucleotides are TGTGCCACCAGGGGACAGGGGAACTGGATGGATGAAAAACTGTTTTTT. Translation: CATRGQGNWMDEKLFF.